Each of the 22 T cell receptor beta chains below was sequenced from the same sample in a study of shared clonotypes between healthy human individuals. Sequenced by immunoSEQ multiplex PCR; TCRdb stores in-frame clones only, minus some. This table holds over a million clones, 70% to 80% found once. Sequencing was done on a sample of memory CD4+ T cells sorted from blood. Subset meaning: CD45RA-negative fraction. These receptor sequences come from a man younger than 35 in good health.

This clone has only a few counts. The CDR3 DNA reads as TGTGCCAGCAGCCCAGGGTCCGCTGAAGCTTTCTTT. Translating it yields CASSPGSAEAFF. The chain carries TRBV13 and TRBJ1-1; possibly TRBD1 for D (5 bases). CDR1 is PRHDT, CDR2 FYEKMQ, per germline (reference sequence). The CDR3 totals 12 residues. Trimming removed 5 bases at V and 6 bases at J, with 10 bases between.

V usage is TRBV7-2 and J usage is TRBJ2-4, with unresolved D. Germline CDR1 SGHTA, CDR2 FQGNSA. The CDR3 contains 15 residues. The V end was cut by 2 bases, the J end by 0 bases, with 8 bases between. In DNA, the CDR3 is TGTGCCAGCAGCTTAATAAATTTAGCCAAAAACATTCAGTACTTC. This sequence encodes CASSLINLAKNIQYF.

This CDR3 reads CASSYSPRGQGAQYF. CDR3 nucleotides: TGTGCCAGCAGTTACTCTCCCCGGGGACAAGGGGCCCAGTACTTC. The rearrangement links TRBV6-5 to TRBJ2-5; possible D gene TRBD1, 6 bases. V was trimmed by 0 bases and J by 9 bases, leaving 17 bases between them. CDR1 MNHEY and CDR2 SVGAGI come from the germline V gene. There are 15 residues in the CDR3.

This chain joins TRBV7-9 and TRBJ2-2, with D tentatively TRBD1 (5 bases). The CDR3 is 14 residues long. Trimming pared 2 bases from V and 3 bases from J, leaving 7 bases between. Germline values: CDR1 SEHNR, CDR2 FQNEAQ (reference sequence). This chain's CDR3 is CASSLMTDTGELFF. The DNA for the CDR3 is TGTGCCAGCAGCTTAATGACAGACACCGGGGAGCTGTTTTTT.

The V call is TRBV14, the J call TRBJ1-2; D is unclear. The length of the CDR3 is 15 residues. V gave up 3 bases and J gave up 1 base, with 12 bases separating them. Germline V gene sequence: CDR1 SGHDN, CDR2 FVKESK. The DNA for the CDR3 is TGTGCCAGCAGCCATACCAACGCGGGTAACTATGGCTACACCTTC. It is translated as CASSHTNAGNYGYTF.

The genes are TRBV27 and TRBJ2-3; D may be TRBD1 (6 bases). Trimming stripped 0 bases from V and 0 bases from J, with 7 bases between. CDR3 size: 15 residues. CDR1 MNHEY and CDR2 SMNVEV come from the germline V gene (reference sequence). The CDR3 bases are TGTGCCAGCAGTTTATCCCAGGGGAGCACAGATACGCAGTATTTT. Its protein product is CASSLSQGSTDTQYF.

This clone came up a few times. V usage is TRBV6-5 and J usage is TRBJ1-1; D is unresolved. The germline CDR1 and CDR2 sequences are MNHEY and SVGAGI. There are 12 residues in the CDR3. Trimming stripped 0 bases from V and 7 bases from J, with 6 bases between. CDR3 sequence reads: CASSYSAGEAFF. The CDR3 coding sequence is TGTGCCAGCAGTTACTCGGCAGGTGAAGCTTTCTTT.

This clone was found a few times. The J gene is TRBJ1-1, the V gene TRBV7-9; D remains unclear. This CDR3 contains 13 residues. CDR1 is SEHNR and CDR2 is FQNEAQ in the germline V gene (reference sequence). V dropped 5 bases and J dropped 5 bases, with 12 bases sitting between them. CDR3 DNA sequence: TGTGCCAGCAGCAGGGAAGGTTTGACTGAAGCTTTCTTT. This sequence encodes CASSREGLTEAFF.

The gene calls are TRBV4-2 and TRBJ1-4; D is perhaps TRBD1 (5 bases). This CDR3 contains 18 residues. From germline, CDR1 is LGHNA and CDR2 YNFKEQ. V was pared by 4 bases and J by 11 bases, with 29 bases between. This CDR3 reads CASSPHKVDRGTHDKLFF. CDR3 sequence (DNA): TGTGCCAGCAGCCCCCATAAGGTGGACCGAGGGACCCACGATAAACTGTTTTTT.

In nucleotides, the CDR3 is TGCGCCAGCAGTAGTGGGGACAGCAATCAGCCCCAGCATTTT. Its protein product is CASSSGDSNQPQHF. The chain links TRBV5-1 to TRBJ1-5; D perhaps matches TRBD1 (5 bases). This CDR3 has 14 amino acids. V dropped 5 bases and J dropped 1 base, with 10 bases sitting between them. CDR1 and CDR2 from the germline V gene are SGHRS and YFSETQ.

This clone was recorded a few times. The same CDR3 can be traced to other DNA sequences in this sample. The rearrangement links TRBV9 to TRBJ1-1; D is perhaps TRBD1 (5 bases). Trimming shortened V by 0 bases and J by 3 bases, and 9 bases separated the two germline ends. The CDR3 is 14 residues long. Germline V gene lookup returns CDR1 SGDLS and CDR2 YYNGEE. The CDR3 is CASSVEEGHTEAFF. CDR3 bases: TGTGCCAGCAGCGTAGAAGAGGGGCACACTGAAGCTTTCTTT. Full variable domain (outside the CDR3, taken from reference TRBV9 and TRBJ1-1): DSGVTQTPKHLITATGQRVTLRCSPRSGDLSVYWYQQSLDQGLQFLIQYYNGEERAKGNILERFSAQQFPDLHSELNLSSLELGDSALYFCASSVEEGHTEAFFGQGTRLTVV.

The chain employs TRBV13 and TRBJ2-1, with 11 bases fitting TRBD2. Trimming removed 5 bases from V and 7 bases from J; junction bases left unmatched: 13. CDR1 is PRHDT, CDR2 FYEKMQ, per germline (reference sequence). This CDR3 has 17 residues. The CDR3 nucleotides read TGTGCCAGCAGCCGAGGGACTAGCGGCTTTTTTAAGAATGAGCAGTTCTTC. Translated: CASSRGTSGFFKNEQFF.

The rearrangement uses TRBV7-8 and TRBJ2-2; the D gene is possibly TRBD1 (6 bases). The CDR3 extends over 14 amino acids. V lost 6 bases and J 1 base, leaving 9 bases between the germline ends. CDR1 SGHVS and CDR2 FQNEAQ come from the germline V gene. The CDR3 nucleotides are TGTGCCAGCAGTTTGGACAGGAACACCGGGGAGCTGTTTTTT. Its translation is CASSLDRNTGELFF.

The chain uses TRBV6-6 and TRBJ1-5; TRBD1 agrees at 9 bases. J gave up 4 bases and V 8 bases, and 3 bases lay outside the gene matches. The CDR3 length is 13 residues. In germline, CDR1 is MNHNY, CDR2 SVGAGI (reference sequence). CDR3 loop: CASGTGTNQPQHF. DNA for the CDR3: TGTGCCAGCGGGACAGGGACTAATCAGCCCCAGCATTTT.

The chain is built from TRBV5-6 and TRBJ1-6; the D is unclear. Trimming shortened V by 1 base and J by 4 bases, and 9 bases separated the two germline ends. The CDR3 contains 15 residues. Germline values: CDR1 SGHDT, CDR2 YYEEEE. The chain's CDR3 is CASSLFQVYNSPLHF. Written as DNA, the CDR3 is TGTGCCAGCAGCTTGTTTCAGGTGTATAATTCACCCCTCCACTTT.

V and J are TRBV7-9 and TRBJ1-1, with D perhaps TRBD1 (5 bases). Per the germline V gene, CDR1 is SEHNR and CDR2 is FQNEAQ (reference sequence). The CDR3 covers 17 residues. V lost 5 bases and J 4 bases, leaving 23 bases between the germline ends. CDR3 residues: CASSPKMGLKIGTEAFF. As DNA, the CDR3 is TGTGCCAGCAGCCCGAAAATGGGACTCAAGATTGGCACTGAAGCTTTCTTT.

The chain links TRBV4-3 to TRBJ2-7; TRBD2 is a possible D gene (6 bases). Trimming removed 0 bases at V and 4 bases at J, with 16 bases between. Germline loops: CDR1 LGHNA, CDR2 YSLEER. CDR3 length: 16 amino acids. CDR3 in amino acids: CASSQEAERAGYEQYF. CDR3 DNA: TGCGCCAGCAGCCAAGAAGCTGAGCGGGCCGGTTACGAGCAGTACTTC.

The CDR3 reads CASTFTGQGSETQYF. The CDR3 DNA is TGTGCCAGCACTTTCACTGGGCAGGGCAGTGAGACCCAGTACTTC. The chain carries TRBV7-2 and TRBJ2-5; maybe TRBD1 (5 bases). Germline assignment: CDR1 SGHTA and CDR2 FQGNSA. CDR3 length: 15 residues. V lost 7 bases and J lost 5, with 20 bases in between.

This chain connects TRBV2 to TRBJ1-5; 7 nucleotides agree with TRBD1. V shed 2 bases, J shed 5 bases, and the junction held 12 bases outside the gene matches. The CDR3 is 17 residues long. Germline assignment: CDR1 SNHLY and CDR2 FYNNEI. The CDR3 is CASSETVTQGGDQPQHF. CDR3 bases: TGTGCCAGCAGTGAAACTGTTACTCAAGGGGGCGATCAGCCCCAGCATTTT. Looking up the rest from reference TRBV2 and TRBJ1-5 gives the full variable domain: EPEVTQTPSHQVTQMGQEVILRCVPISNHLYFYWYRQILGQKVEFLVSFYNNEISEKSEIFDDQFSVERPDGSNFTLKIRSTKLEDSAMYFCASSETVTQGGDQPQHFGDGTRLSIL.

The CDR3 protein is CASSESRGNTIYF. CDR3 DNA sequence: TGTGCCAGCAGTGAATCCCGGGGAAACACCATATATTTT. The chain is built from TRBV6-1 and TRBJ1-3, with no clear D. The ends were cut back, 2 bases at V and 4 bases at J, with 6 bases in the middle. The CDR3 loop spans 13 amino acids. Germline values: CDR1 MNHNS, CDR2 SASEGT.

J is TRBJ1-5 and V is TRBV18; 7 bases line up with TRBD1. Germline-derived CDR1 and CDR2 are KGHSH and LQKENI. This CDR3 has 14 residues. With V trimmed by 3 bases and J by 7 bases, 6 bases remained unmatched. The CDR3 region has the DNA TGTGCCAGCTCACCCACAGGGGTTTACCAGCCCCAGCATTTT. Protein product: CASSPTGVYQPQHF. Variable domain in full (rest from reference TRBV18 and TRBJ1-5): NAGVMQNPRHLVRRRGQEARLRCSPMKGHSHVYWYRQLPEEGLKFMVYLQKENIIDESGMPKERFSAEFPKEGPSILRIQQVVRGDSAAYFCASSPTGVYQPQHFGDGTRLSIL.

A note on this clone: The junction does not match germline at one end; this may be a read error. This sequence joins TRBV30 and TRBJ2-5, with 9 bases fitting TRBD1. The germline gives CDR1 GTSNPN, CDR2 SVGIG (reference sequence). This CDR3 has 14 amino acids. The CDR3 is CAWGPGQGQGTQYF. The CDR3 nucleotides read TGTGCCTGGGGTCCGGGACAGGGACAAGGGACCCAGTACTTC.